This is a list of T cell receptor beta chains from one sample in a study of blood T cell repertoires in COVID-19. Using immunoSEQ multiplex PCR, the repertoire was profiled, and TCRdb retains in-frame clones only, with some absent. The sample carries hundreds of thousands of clones, roughly 87% recorded once. Sequencing input: peripheral blood. These receptors all come from a human donor in a cohort sampled during active COVID-19. The CDR3 runs from the conserved cysteine through the conserved F or W. The D gene is left open where the match is weak. Clone size, where shown, is once, few, many, or a class for clones that have expanded.

D: TRBD1; size: NA; V: TRBV27; J: TRBJ2-7; length: 14; DNA: TGTGCCAGCAGTCCGGGACAGGGGTTCGACGAGCAGTACTTC; CDR3: CASSPGQGFDEQYF
D: NA; size: NA; V: TRBV15; J: TRBJ2-7; length: 15; DNA: TGTGCCACCAGCACACGACTAGATGGGGCCGGCGAGCAGTACTTC; CDR3: CATSTRLDGAGEQYF
D: TRBD2; size: NA; V: TRBV19; J: TRBJ2-5; length: 16; DNA: TGTGCCAGTAGTCCCCGAAGGGCGGGGGGCAGAGAGACCCAGTACTTC; CDR3: CASSPRRAGGRETQYF
D: TRBD1; size: once; V: TRBV9; J: TRBJ2-6; length: 20; DNA: TGTGCCAGCAGCGCCCGGGACAGGGACCTCCCGTCCTCTGGGGCCAACGTCCTGACTTTC; CDR3: CASSARDRDLPSSGANVLTF
D: TRBD1; size: NA; V: TRBV18; J: TRBJ1-1; length: 15; DNA: TGTGCCAGCTCACTTGACAGGGGATCTTACACTGAAGCTTTCTTT; CDR3: CASSLDRGSYTEAFF
D: TRBD1; size: NA; V: TRBV7-9; J: TRBJ1-1; length: 14; DNA: TGTGCCAGCAGCCTAGACAGGGAGGGCACTGAAGCTTTCTTT; CDR3: CASSLDREGTEAFF
D: TRBD2; size: NA; V: TRBV6-2/TRBV6-3; J: TRBJ2-1; length: 18; DNA: TGTGCCAGCAGTTACGCCTCGGGACTAGCGGGGGGTCACAATGAGCAGTTCTTC; CDR3: CASSYASGLAGGHNEQFF
D: NA; size: NA; V: TRBV29-1; J: TRBJ1-2; length: 10; DNA: TGCAGCGCCTACAGGGCTGGCTACACCTTC; CDR3: CSAYRAGYTF
D: TRBD1; size: NA; V: TRBV6-5; J: TRBJ2-7; length: 14; DNA: TGTGCCAGCAGTCCACGGACAGGTCGCCACGAGCAGTACTTC; CDR3: CASSPRTGRHEQYF
D: NA; size: NA; V: TRBV19; J: TRBJ1-4; length: 14; DNA: TGTGCCAGTACCCTACTTGGAGCGGGTGAAAAACTGTTTTTT; CDR3: CASTLLGAGEKLFF
D: NA; size: NA; V: TRBV4-1; J: TRBJ1-3; length: 15; DNA: TGCGCCAGCAGCCAAGGAACGGGAACCCGGGACACCATATATTTT; CDR3: CASSQGTGTRDTIYF
D: NA; size: NA; V: TRBV6-6; J: TRBJ1-2; length: 13; DNA: TGTGCCAGCAGTTACTACCAGGAAGGCGGCTACACCTTC; CDR3: CASSYYQEGGYTF
D: NA; size: NA; V: TRBV19; J: TRBJ2-6; length: 16; DNA: TGTGCCAGTATCGACGGTGGGGCCTCTGGGGCCAACGTCCTGACTTTC; CDR3: CASIDGGASGANVLTF
D: NA; size: NA; V: TRBV2; J: TRBJ1-1; length: 14; DNA: TGTGCCAGCAGAAGGCGTGCAGGGTTAACTGAAGCTTTCTTT; CDR3: CASRRRAGLTEAFF
D: NA; size: NA; V: TRBV4-3; J: TRBJ2-3; length: 17; DNA: TGCGCCAGCAGCCAAGATCTTCCTAGAGGGAGCACAGATACGCAGTATTTT; CDR3: CASSQDLPRGSTDTQYF
D: TRBD1; size: NA; V: TRBV28; J: TRBJ1-6; length: 14; DNA: TGTGCCAGCAGTGGGACAGACTATAATTCACCCCTCCACTTT; CDR3: CASSGTDYNSPLHF
D: TRBD2; size: NA; V: TRBV7-2; J: TRBJ2-3; length: 14; DNA: TGTGCCAGCAGCCCCGGACTAGCAATCGATACGCAGTATTTT; CDR3: CASSPGLAIDTQYF
D: NA; size: NA; V: TRBV19; J: TRBJ1-2; length: 18; DNA: TGTGCCAGTAGTATAGATCTGGTTCGAGGGAATTACGGCTATGGCTACACCTTC; CDR3: CASSIDLVRGNYGYGYTF
D: NA; size: NA; V: TRBV7-6; J: TRBJ2-5; length: 17; DNA: TGTGCCAGCAGCTCCGGTATAGGTCGGTCCCGGCGGGAGACCCAGTACTTC; CDR3: CASSSGIGRSRRETQYF
D: NA; size: NA; V: TRBV18; J: TRBJ2-3; length: 14; DNA: TGTGCCAGCTCACCACCATCGGGCACAGATACGCAGTATTTT; CDR3: CASSPPSGTDTQYF
D: TRBD1; size: NA; V: TRBV18; J: TRBJ1-1; length: 16; DNA: TGTGCCAGCTCTCTCTCCGGGACAGGGTCGGGGGCGCCTCCTTTCTTT; CDR3: CASSLSGTGSGAPPFF
D: NA; size: NA; V: TRBV28; J: TRBJ1-2; length: 14; DNA: TGTGCCAGCAGTTTCTCGACTGGGAACTATGGCTACACCTTC; CDR3: CASSFSTGNYGYTF